One TCR beta chain is described in this entry. Antigen: not known. The CDR3 is 14 residues long. Germline lookup yields CDR1 SGHTA and CDR2 FQGNSA. Trimming pared 1 base from V and 6 bases from J, leaving 13 bases between. This entry belongs to a study of regulatory and conventional T cells in RAG deficiency. Assay: immunoSEQ multiplex PCR; the TCRdb copy retains only in-frame clones and omits some. The repertoire includes 34,000 or so clones, about 80% of them detected once, and 3% to 4% sits in the top ten. General study points: Omenn patients showed >80% Treg-Tconv overlap and shorter CDR3 lengths.

The sorted conventional CD4+ T cells were CD25-low and CD127-high, with genomic DNA sequenced. The same data also went into a second study, on regulatory T cells. That report notes: The PCR used 52 TRBV and 13 TRBJ primers.

The rearrangement links TRBV7-2 to TRBJ2-7; a weak D match, TRBD2 (6 bases). Sequencing used CD4+ effector T cells sorted from blood. The TCR comes from a human donor in good health. The CDR3 reads CASSLVGPEGEQYF. The CDR3 nucleotides read TGTGCCAGCAGCTTAGTGGGTCCGGAGGGCGAGCAGTACTTC.